The clone carrying this T cell receptor beta chain was counted only a few times. Its antigen is unidentified. The sample comes from a study of T cell repertoires in cytomegalovirus infection. Study in general: A matching HLA type, together with CMV infection, was signaled by public TCR beta signatures. Study findings and constraints: CMV-specific TCR beta clonotypes restricted by HLA-C were the ones dominating the ex vivo response.

One entry per CDR3 protein, called by TCRdb with MiXCR from the reads. The sample holds fewer than 700,000 distinct CDR3 sequences, 20% to 30% seen once. Germline CDR1 SEHNR, CDR2 FQNEAQ (reference sequence). Trimming removed 5 bases from V and 5 bases from J, with 15 bases in between. This CDR3 comprises 14 residues. This receptor was identified in a human donor in good health (CMV status not recorded). Some clones in this sample may be carry-over from other donors' samples. Sequences were obtained from CD8+ T cells from PBMCs. The rearrangement joins TRBV7-9 to TRBJ2-5; D is possibly TRBD2 (6 bases). The CDR3: CASSGVRSGETQYF. Written as DNA, the CDR3 is TGTGCCAGCAGCGGGGTACGAAGCGGGGAGACCCAGTACTTC.